Given below is one T cell receptor beta chain in context. Reverse transcribing all isolated RNA meant expressed TCRB transcripts were sequenced. The data were produced by immunoSEQ multiplex PCR, yet TCRdb's version contains in-frame clones alone and is incomplete. The table records hundreds of thousands of clones, around a sixth of them present only once. This record belongs to a study of beta chain features in type 1 diabetes. The germline V gene has CDR1 SGHNT and CDR2 YYREEE (reference sequence). This CDR3 region has 14 residues. V lost 4 bases to trimming and J lost 1 base, with 9 bases between them.

The rearrangement uses TRBV5-4 and TRBJ2-1; tentative D call: TRBD2 (5 bases). Sequencing used naive CD4+ T cells from blood. This receptor was obtained from a man between 18 and 29 years old in good health. CDR3 nucleotide sequence: TGTGCCAGCAGCCCCCGGGGTTCCTACAATGAGCAGTTCTTC. Its protein is CASSPRGSYNEQFF. Together with reference TRBV5-4 and TRBJ2-1, the CDR3 gives the full variable domain: ETGVTQSPTHLIKTRGQQVTLRCSSQSGHNTVSWYQQALGQGPQFIFQYYREEENGRGNFPPRFSGLQFPNYSSELNVNALELDDSALYLCASSPRGSYNEQFFGPGTRLTVL.